What follows are 14 T cell receptor beta chains derived from one specimen sequenced in a study of T-cell memory formation after mild COVID-19. TCRdb ran MiXCR on the 5' RACE reads and lists one entry per CDR3 protein. The table lists around 340,000 distinct CDR3 sequences, about 15% of them singletons. The sequenced material came from PBMCs or a T cell subset sorted from them (not recorded which). All receptors derive from a man in his late teens or twenties who had mild COVID-19 (a few samples of this study predate the infection). Cell type and time point are not known.

The chain couples TRBV21-1 to TRBJ1-1; the table's TRBD1 call for D was not verified on the DNA. TRBV21-1 is a recognized pseudogene. This CDR3 is built from 18 residues. CDR3 in amino acids: CASSKEEGQGRMNTEAFF. The DNA for the CDR3 is TGTGCCAGCAGCAAAGAGGAAGGGCAGGGGAGGATGAACACTGAAGCTTTCTTT.

A remark on this clonotype: This may arise from a read error, as a much more abundant clone is one base away. The rearrangement uses TRBV12-3 or TRBV12-4 and TRBJ2-6; 7 bases are shared with TRBD1. Unmatched junction bases numbered 1, after V lost 5 bases and J lost 0 bases. The CDR3 has 15 amino acids. Here the CDR3 reads CASSGTDSGANVLTF. Written as DNA, the CDR3 is TGTGCCAGCAGTGGGACAGACTCTGGGGCCAACGTCCTGACTTTC.

This clonotype was detected ten times or more. The chain employs TRBV29-1 and TRBJ2-7; TRBD1 matches at 8 bases. Germline CDR1 SQVTM, CDR2 ANQGSEA. The CDR3 is made up of 12 amino acids. V shed 3 bases, J shed 5 bases, and the junction held 3 bases outside the gene matches. The CDR3 protein is CSVDDRGDEQYF. The CDR3 bases are TGCAGCGTTGACGACAGGGGCGACGAGCAGTACTTC.

This clonotype was recorded many times. The V gene is TRBV4-1, the J gene TRBJ2-7, with 10 bases identical to TRBD1. Germline lookup yields CDR1 MGHRA and CDR2 YSYEKL. This CDR3 is built from 14 residues. V lost 4 bases, J lost 4 bases, and 4 bases stayed unmatched. Here the CDR3 reads CASSLPGQGYEQYF. The CDR3 DNA reads as TGCGCCAGCAGCCTCCCGGGACAGGGGTACGAGCAGTACTTC.

This clonotype was observed many times. In nucleotides, the CDR3 is TGTGCCAGCAGTTACGAAGGGACTGGGATGAACACTGAAGCTTTCTTT. Its protein is CASSYEGTGMNTEAFF. The rearrangement uses TRBV6-2 or TRBV6-3 and TRBJ1-1; possible D gene TRBD1, 5 bases. Per the germline V gene, CDR1 is MNHEY and CDR2 is SVGEGT. V lost 2 bases to trimming and J lost 0 bases, with 13 bases between them. The CDR3 is 16 residues long.

This clonotype was seen only a few times. This chain joins TRBV2 and TRBJ1-6; 9 bases line up with TRBD1. The CDR3 extends over 19 amino acids. The V gene end was trimmed by 4 bases and the J gene end by 7 bases; junction bases not matched to a gene: 17. The germline V gene has CDR1 SNHLY and CDR2 FYNNEI. CDR3 in DNA: TGTGCCAGCAGTGTACGACAGAAACAGGGGGCGCTTGTGAATTCACCCCTCCACTTT. Translated: CASSVRQKQGALVNSPLHF. Supplemented by reference TRBV2 and TRBJ1-6, the full variable domain reads EPEVTQTPSHQVTQMGQEVILRCVPISNHLYFYWYRQILGQKVEFLVSFYNNEISEKSEIFDDQFSVERPDGSNFTLKIRSTKLEDSAMYFCASSVRQKQGALVNSPLHFGNGTRLTVT.

The chain uses TRBV6-5 and TRBJ1-1; maybe TRBD1 (5 bases). Between the trimmed V and J ends, which lost 7 bases and 4 bases, there was a span of 16 bases. The CDR3 runs 14 residues. Germline assignment: CDR1 MNHEY and CDR2 SVGAGI. CDR3 bases: TGTGCCAGCAAAAGGACGGGGGGGAGCACTGAAGCTTTCTTT. Amino acids: CASKRTGGSTEAFF.

This clonotype was observed at least ten times. In DNA, the CDR3 is TGCGCCAGCAGCTTCCCAGGGCCCCAAGAGACCCAGTACTTC. It specifies CASSFPGPQETQYF. V and J are TRBV5-1 and TRBJ2-5, with a tentative D call TRBD1 (5 bases). The germline V and J ends were trimmed by 2 bases and 1 base, with 9 bases remaining between them. This CDR3 spans 14 amino acids. CDR1 and CDR2 (germline): SGHRS, YFSETQ. The full variable domain, rest sourced from reference TRBV5-1 and TRBJ2-5, is KAGVTQTPRYLIKTRGQQVTLSCSPISGHRSVSWYQQTPGQGLQFLFEYFSETQRNKGNFPGRFSGRQFSNSRSEMNVSTLELGDSALYLCASSFPGPQETQYFGPGTRLLVL.

The V gene is TRBV14, the J gene TRBJ2-4, with no clear D. The germline V gene encodes CDR1 SGHDN and CDR2 FVKESK. Between the trimmed V and J ends, which lost 4 bases and 1 base, there was a span of 11 bases. This CDR3 contains 15 residues. CDR3 DNA sequence: TGTGCCAGCAGCCCCTACCCATCCGCCAAAAACATTCAGTACTTC. This gives the protein CASSPYPSAKNIQYF. Combining the CDR3 with reference TRBV14 and TRBJ2-4 gives the whole variable domain EAGVTQFPSHSVIEKGQTVTLRCDPISGHDNLYWYRRVMGKEIKFLLHFVKESKQDESGMPNNRFLAERTGGTYSTLKVQPAELEDSGVYFCASSPYPSAKNIQYFGAGTRLSVL.

V and J are TRBV4-1 and TRBJ1-5; the D is unclear. Germline V gives CDR1 MGHRA, CDR2 YSYEKL. The length of the CDR3 is 15 residues. Deletions cut 2 bases from V and 2 bases from J, with 10 bases between. The CDR3 nucleotides are TGCGCCAGCAGCCAACCCAAGGAGGGCAATCAGCCCCAGCATTTT. Translation: CASSQPKEGNQPQHF.

This clonotype showed up many times. The chain uses TRBV7-9 and TRBJ2-3; 11 bases map to TRBD2. This CDR3 is built from 15 residues. CDR1 and CDR2 (germline): SEHNR, FQNEAQ (reference sequence). The V gene end was trimmed by 6 bases and the J gene end by 6 bases; junction bases not matched to a gene: 8. The CDR3 reads CASSLTSGGVDTQYF. The CDR3 DNA sequence: TGTGCCAGCAGTCTTACTAGCGGGGGAGTTGATACGCAGTATTTT.

The rearrangement joins TRBV6-5 to TRBJ2-7, with 7 bases matching TRBD2. Trimming removed 8 bases from V and 3 bases from J; junction bases left unmatched: 7. The CDR3 covers 13 residues. Germline V gene data show CDR1 as MNHEY and CDR2 as SVGAGI. In nucleotides, the CDR3 is TGTGCCAGCGGGGGGGACCGACTCTACGAGCAGTACTTC. This translates into CASGGDRLYEQYF.

V and J are TRBV5-5 and TRBJ1-2; D is undetermined. Germline V lookup: CDR1 SGHKS, CDR2 YYEKEE (reference sequence). The V and J ends lost 1 base and 1 base respectively, with 11 bases between them. The CDR3 runs to 15 residues. The CDR3 protein is CASSLIPSDNYGYTF. Written as DNA, the CDR3 is TGTGCCAGCAGCTTGATCCCCAGCGATAACTATGGCTACACCTTC.

The V call is TRBV6-5, the J call TRBJ2-3, with 10 bases that match TRBD2. The trim removed 8 bases at V and 6 bases at J, leaving 11 bases unmatched. This CDR3 has 15 residues. Germline CDR1 and CDR2: MNHEY and SVGAGI. The CDR3: CASGQSGGAADTQYF. CDR3 bases: TGTGCCAGCGGGCAAAGCGGGGGGGCCGCCGATACGCAGTATTTT.